Reported below is one T cell receptor beta chain. The antigen is not known. Assay: immunoSEQ multiplex PCR; the TCRdb copy retains only in-frame clones and omits some. The sample records about 78,000 clones, roughly 80% being singletons. V was cut by 0 bases and J by 1 base, with 8 bases left in between. This CDR3 has 14 residues. Germline CDR1 is SGDLS and CDR2 is YYNGEE. This entry belongs to a study of T cell clones after liver transplantation. On the study more broadly: Third-party-reactive TCRbeta sequences from pre-transplant mixed lymphocyte reactions served as antigen-independent comparators.

Broader study findings: Rather than being deleted, graft donor-reactive T cells may have moved into the graft.

The chain joins TRBV9 to TRBJ2-7; D uncertain. This receptor was obtained from a human donor who received a liver transplant. The sample here was CD4+ T cells from blood, taken before liver transplant. CDR3 in amino acids: CASSVASRSYEQYF. CDR3 nucleotide sequence: TGTGCCAGCAGCGTAGCGTCTCGTTCCTACGAGCAGTACTTC.